This T cell receptor beta chain is from a study of T cell repertoires in cytomegalovirus infection (dated by TCRdb to between 2018 and 2021). For the study in its entirety: Recently identified HLA-C-restricted CMV epitopes, whose presentation resists viral immunomodulation, were targeted by peptide stimulations together with well-studied HLA-B-restricted epitopes. Donor HLA type was relevant to the analysis, because carriage of CMV infection together with the matching HLA type was indicated by public TCR beta signatures. Study-level results and caveats: In the ex vivo response, HLA-C-restricted CMV-specific TCR beta clonotypes were dominant, and in two of eight donors the single most frequent clonotype came from this HLA-C-restricted group. Cumulative frequency of public TCR beta family members discriminated carriers of CMV infection plus the relevant HLA type in this cohort and an independent roughly 330-donor cohort.

This clonotype appeared a few times. Its antigen is currently not known. Base qualities are not recorded, but no much larger clone differs from it by a single base. Taken with the paper, the label for treatment or condition translates to: in vitro stimulation with specific CMV peptide epitopes to enrich CMV-specific T cells. Measured from the cysteine to the phenylalanine, the CDR3 is 13 residues long. Only CDR3 DNA remains: 39 bases, in frame from the first base. Deletion took 6 bases off V and 4 bases off J, with a span of 12 bases between the germline ends. The listed sequencing device is Illumina HiSeq 1500. Using fastp at Q25 and MiXCR, TCRdb reprocessed the public reads and kept productive beta chains. Merged by CDR3 protein, the rows form single entries marked with the most common genes and DNA. In all, the sample holds about 360,000 distinct CDR3 sequences, and just under 35% of those were seen once. Approximately 13% of the sample rests with the top ten.

This receptor was identified in a human donor in good health (CMV status not recorded). Some clones in this sample may be carry-over from other donors' samples. The sequence links TRBV12-3 or TRBV12-4 to TRBJ2-5; TRBD2 is perhaps the D gene, given 5 matching bases. The sequenced sample was cultured PBMCs, obtained from culture after CMV antigen stimulation. The nucleotide sequence reads TGTGCCAGCAGGGGAGTTGTAGCAGAGACCCAGTACTTC. This codes for CASRGVVAETQYF.